Shown below are 12 T cell receptor beta chains from a single sample sequenced in a study of response to subunit inactivated influenza vaccine. TCRdb called the RT-PCR reads again in MiXCR, with one record for every CDR3 protein. The repertoire holds some 500,000 distinct CDR3 sequences, with about 15% as singletons. Specimen: CD4+ T cells sorted from PBMCs, collected roughly 24 months after vaccination. These TCRs come from a man aged 45 to 70 who received an inactivated influenza vaccine.

The V and J genes are TRBV20-1 and TRBJ2-3; the match to TRBD2 covers 15 bases. V shed 4 bases and J 4 bases; nucleotides not matched to a gene: 6. The CDR3 totals 16 residues. Germline CDR1 DFQATT, CDR2 SNEGSKA (reference sequence). CDR3 sequence: CSATPGLAGGADTQYF. DNA for the CDR3: TGCAGTGCTACACCGGGACTAGCGGGGGGAGCAGATACGCAGTATTTT.

This chain joins TRBV19 and TRBJ1-1; 7 bases map to TRBD1. Per the germline V gene, CDR1 is LNHDA and CDR2 is SQIVND (reference sequence). V lost 4 bases, J lost 4 bases, and 3 bases stayed unmatched. The CDR3 consists of 13 residues. CDR3 sequence: CASSTNRGTEAFF. The CDR3 region has the DNA TGTGCCAGTAGTACTAACAGGGGCACTGAAGCTTTCTTT.

The V gene is TRBV5-1, the J gene TRBJ2-7; D is possibly TRBD2 (6 bases). The V and J ends lost 0 bases and 6 bases respectively, with 10 bases between them. Germline V lookup: CDR1 SGHRS, CDR2 YFSETQ. This CDR3 contains 13 residues. Written as DNA, the CDR3 is TGCGCCAGCAGCTTGGAGGCTAGCGCCGAGCAGTACTTC. Protein product: CASSLEASAEQYF.

The chain has TRBV4-3 and TRBJ2-5; 14 bases line up with TRBD2. The CDR3 length is 16 residues. The germline CDR1 and CDR2 sequences are LGHNA and YSLEER. J lost 0 bases, V lost 3 bases, and 0 bases had no gene match. Here the CDR3 DNA reads TGCGCCAGCAGCCAGGGACTAGCGGGGGACCAAGAGACCCAGTACTTC. This codes for CASSQGLAGDQETQYF.

This chain links TRBV29-1 with TRBJ2-3, with a possible D match to TRBD2 (6 bases). This CDR3 comprises 15 residues. V was clipped by 5 bases and J by 1 base, with 16 bases between them. Germline CDR1 and CDR2: SQVTM and ANQGSEA. As DNA, the CDR3 is TGCAGCGTTTGGTGGGAGGCACCCCGCACAGATACGCAGTATTTT. Translating gives CSVWWEAPRTDTQYF.

This clonotype has just a few counts. V gene TRBV5-8 combines with J gene TRBJ1-3; D ambiguous. The CDR3 has 13 residues. V was trimmed by 3 bases and J by 3 bases, leaving 7 bases between them. Germline assignment: CDR1 SGHTS and CDR2 YDEGEE. Here the CDR3 DNA reads TGTGCCAGCAGCTGGAAAGGTGGAAACACCATATATTTT. This sequence encodes CASSWKGGNTIYF.

The chain couples TRBV29-1 to TRBJ2-7, with TRBD2 matching over 7 bases. Germline CDR1 reads SQVTM; CDR2 reads ANQGSEA. The CDR3 consists of 14 residues. J was trimmed by 5 bases and V by 3 bases; bases with no gene match: 10. This chain's CDR3 is CSVEYSGVINEQYF. CDR3 coding DNA: TGCAGCGTTGAGTACAGCGGGGTGATCAACGAGCAGTACTTC.

This clonotype occurred a few times. J is TRBJ2-3 and V is TRBV12-3 or TRBV12-4, with D perhaps matching TRBD1 or TRBD2 (5 bases each). V lost 6 bases and J lost 10, with 14 bases in between. The CDR3 spans 12 residues. The CDR3 loop reads CASRVGTDAQYF. CDR3 nucleotides: TGTGCCAGCAGGGTTGGGACGGATGCGCAGTATTTT.

This clonotype appeared many times. The CDR3 DNA reads as TGTGCCAGCAGTTCTCAGGGGGCAGGGACTGAAGCTTTCTTT. Encoded protein: CASSSQGAGTEAFF. The rearrangement joins TRBV27 to TRBJ1-1; TRBD1 agrees at 8 bases. Germline trimming cut 4 bases from V and 5 bases from J; bases unmatched to any gene: 6. CDR1 and CDR2 (germline): MNHEY, SMNVEV (reference sequence). The CDR3 extends over 14 amino acids.

Here the CDR3 reads CASSPPVTNEQFF. In DNA, the CDR3 is TGTGCCAGCAGCCCGCCGGTAACCAATGAGCAGTTCTTC. V and J are TRBV7-9 and TRBJ2-1; D call uncertain. This CDR3 is 13 amino acids long. The V gene's germline CDR1 is SEHNR and CDR2 FQNEAQ (reference sequence). V lost 5 bases and J lost 6, with 11 bases in between.

This clonotype was detected many times. This rearrangement joins TRBV5-1 to TRBJ2-3; 10 bases line up with TRBD1. Per the germline V gene, CDR1 is SGHRS and CDR2 is YFSETQ. CDR3 size: 13 residues. V was pared by 5 bases and J by 5 bases, with 2 bases of the junction left unmatched. CDR3 protein: CASSWDRGDTQYF. The CDR3 region has the DNA TGCGCCAGCAGTTGGGACAGGGGAGATACGCAGTATTTT.

The gene calls are TRBV27 and TRBJ2-3; 8 bases are shared with TRBD2. Per the germline V gene, CDR1 is MNHEY and CDR2 is SMNVEV (reference sequence). This CDR3 is built from 14 residues. V gave up 5 bases and J gave up 15 bases; unmatched junction bases: 16. In nucleotides, the CDR3 is TGTGCCAGCAGTCCAGTTCGTTCGGGACTAGGTCTCTATTTT. It is translated as CASSPVRSGLGLYF.